These T cell receptor beta chains were read from a single sample in a study of vaccination and CD4 T cells after COVID-19. TCRdb fed the PCR reads into MiXCR, producing one record per CDR3 protein. Of around 4,600 distinct CDR3 sequences listed, 40% to 45% are singletons. For these receptors, no antigen is known. Source material: CD4+ T cells from blood, cultured in vitro. Every receptor here comes from a human donor who had recovered from COVID-19. Each CDR3 is given with its conserved first and last residue. Each record gives: CDR3 protein, CDR3 DNA, V gene, clone size, D gene, J gene. A D gene is named only where the DNA matches it firmly. A clone size is listed for some rows: how often the clone was seen (once, few, many), or a class if it is expanded.

CDR3aa: CASSSIRAAREQYF
CDR3nt: TGTGCCAGCAGTTCGATTCGGGCAGCTCGCGAGCAGTACTTC
v_gene: TRBV27
abundance: few
d_gene: -
j_gene: TRBJ2-7

CDR3aa: CASSFGDQETQYF
CDR3nt: TGTGCCAGCAGCTTTGGAGACCAAGAGACCCAGTACTTC
v_gene: TRBV7-8
abundance: -
d_gene: -
j_gene: TRBJ2-5

CDR3aa: CASSVYSGTRTDTQYF
CDR3nt: TGTGCCAGTAGTGTTTATAGCGGGACCCGCACAGATACGCAGTATTTT
v_gene: TRBV19
abundance: few
d_gene: TRBD2
j_gene: TRBJ2-3

CDR3aa: CASSFSGTDKFTGELFF
CDR3nt: TGTGCCAGCAGTTTTTCCGGGACAGACAAATTCACCGGGGAGCTGTTTTTT
v_gene: TRBV27
abundance: few
d_gene: TRBD1
j_gene: TRBJ2-2

CDR3aa: CASSLVAGRDSGYTF
CDR3nt: TGCGCCAGCAGCTTGGTCGCAGGGAGGGATTCTGGCTACACCTTC
v_gene: TRBV5-1
abundance: medium-sized
d_gene: -
j_gene: TRBJ1-2

CDR3aa: CSARRRSGELETQYF
CDR3nt: TGCAGTGCTAGGCGGCGGTCAGGGGAGTTGGAGACCCAGTACTTC
v_gene: TRBV20-1
abundance: few
d_gene: -
j_gene: TRBJ2-5

CDR3aa: CASRPNEGIEAFF
CDR3nt: TGTGCCAGCAGGCCAAATGAGGGGATTGAAGCTTTCTTT
v_gene: TRBV6-1
abundance: few
d_gene: -
j_gene: TRBJ1-1

CDR3aa: CSVEDRGGEKLFF
CDR3nt: TGCAGCGTTGAGGACAGGGGAGGAGAAAAACTGTTTTTT
v_gene: TRBV29-1
abundance: -
d_gene: TRBD1
j_gene: TRBJ1-4

CDR3aa: CASSQTRLAHTDTQYF
CDR3nt: TGTGCCAGCAGCCAGACGAGACTAGCGCACACAGATACGCAGTATTTT
v_gene: TRBV4-2
abundance: -
d_gene: TRBD2
j_gene: TRBJ2-3

CDR3aa: CASSPGGDYGYTF
CDR3nt: TGTGCCAGCTCACCCGGGGGGGACTATGGCTACACCTTC
v_gene: TRBV18
abundance: -
d_gene: -
j_gene: TRBJ1-2

CDR3aa: CASNRDLFSYEQYF
CDR3nt: TGTGCCAGCAATCGAGACTTATTCTCCTACGAGCAGTACTTC
v_gene: TRBV2
abundance: few
d_gene: -
j_gene: TRBJ2-7

CDR3aa: CASSLLAFAKNIQYF
CDR3nt: TGTGCCAGCAGCTTGCTAGCGTTTGCCAAAAACATTCAGTACTTC
v_gene: TRBV7-2
abundance: few
d_gene: -
j_gene: TRBJ2-4

CDR3aa: CASSFDIYSYEQYF
CDR3nt: TGTGCCAGCAGCTTCGACATTTATTCCTACGAGCAGTACTTC
v_gene: TRBV11-2
abundance: -
d_gene: -
j_gene: TRBJ2-7

CDR3aa: CSAYPGTGVAYEQYF
CDR3nt: TGCAGTGCTTACCCCGGGACAGGGGTCGCCTACGAGCAGTACTTC
v_gene: TRBV20-1
abundance: few
d_gene: TRBD1
j_gene: TRBJ2-7

CDR3aa: CASSLQGANYGYTF
CDR3nt: TGTGCCAGCAGCCTGCAGGGGGCTAACTATGGCTACACCTTC
v_gene: TRBV2
abundance: -
d_gene: TRBD1
j_gene: TRBJ1-2

CDR3aa: CATRARDRGTDTQYF
CDR3nt: TGTGCCACCAGAGCCCGCGACAGGGGGACAGATACGCAGTATTTT
v_gene: TRBV15
abundance: -
d_gene: TRBD1
j_gene: TRBJ2-3

CDR3aa: CASSFGTGDQPQHF
CDR3nt: TGTGCCAGCAGCTTCGGGACAGGGGATCAGCCCCAGCATTTT
v_gene: TRBV7-9
abundance: few
d_gene: TRBD1
j_gene: TRBJ1-5

CDR3aa: CASSMVGGGQPQHF
CDR3nt: TGTGCCAGTAGTATGGTGGGGGGCGGGCAGCCCCAGCATTTT
v_gene: TRBV19
abundance: -
d_gene: -
j_gene: TRBJ1-5

CDR3aa: CATSDPGLADTQYF
CDR3nt: TGTGCCACCAGTGACCCGGGACTCGCGGATACGCAGTATTTT
v_gene: TRBV24-1
abundance: -
d_gene: -
j_gene: TRBJ2-3

CDR3aa: CASSQRLPSSNQPQHF
CDR3nt: TGTGCCAGCAGCCAAAGACTTCCGAGTAGCAATCAGCCCCAGCATTTT
v_gene: TRBV4-2
abundance: few
d_gene: -
j_gene: TRBJ1-5

CDR3aa: CASSSPGNGYTF
CDR3nt: TGTGCCAGCAGTTCCCCAGGTAATGGCTACACCTTC
v_gene: TRBV28
abundance: -
d_gene: -
j_gene: TRBJ1-2

CDR3aa: CASSFFQLLNYGYTF
CDR3nt: TGTGCCAGCAGCTTTTTCCAGCTCCTTAACTATGGCTACACCTTC
v_gene: TRBV5-4
abundance: few
d_gene: -
j_gene: TRBJ1-2

CDR3aa: CASSLTGLAGYEQYF
CDR3nt: TGTGCCAGCAGCTTAACCGGACTAGCGGGCTACGAGCAGTACTTC
v_gene: TRBV7-3
abundance: -
d_gene: TRBD2
j_gene: TRBJ2-7

CDR3aa: CASSSGDTGELFF
CDR3nt: TGTGCCAGCAGCTCAGGGGACACCGGGGAGCTGTTTTTT
v_gene: TRBV7-3
abundance: -
d_gene: -
j_gene: TRBJ2-2